This TCR beta chain was recovered during a study of T cells in Graves' hyperthyroidism and ophthalmopathy. The trim removed 5 bases at V and 3 bases at J, leaving 6 bases unmatched. The CDR3 totals 16 residues. Germline CDR1 and CDR2: LNHNV and YYDKDF (reference sequence). Regarding this clonotype: Its cognate antigen is unknown.

The CDR3 regions of TCR beta were amplified from RNA transcripts. First-round RT-PCR of the TCR CDR3 relied on the HTBI primer set. MiXCR was run by TCRdb on the multiplex PCR reads, yielding one entry per CDR3 protein. This sample has around 530,000 distinct CDR3 sequences, with about a sixth found just once. Findings of the study overall: Appearing also in blood were most of the thyroid clonotypes expanded above 0.001. Ophthalmopathy, which appeared later, was predicted by the model a median roughly 6.6 months before onset.

Diagnostic assessment was based on clinical symptoms, serum thyroxine and TRAb, thyroid ultrasound and orbital computed tomography. This TCR was recovered from a woman under 30 with Graves' ophthalmopathy. V usage is TRBV15 and J usage is TRBJ2-2, with 10 bases aligning to TRBD1. The sequenced sample was blood. CDR3 protein: CATSSGDRGHTGELFF. The CDR3 coding sequence is TGTGCCACCAGCTCAGGGGACAGGGGCCACACCGGGGAGCTGTTTTTT.